This is a list of T cell receptor beta chains from one sample in a study of T cell responses to AZD1222 COVID-19 vaccine. The repertoire was sequenced with immunoSEQ multiplex PCR; TCRdb's copy has only in-frame clones and lacks some. Here the sample spans more than 150,000 clones, approximately 94% being singletons. The sample was peripheral blood, taken 28 days after the second AZD1222 dose. The receptors were sampled from an adult who received the AZD1222 COVID-19 vaccine. Each CDR3 is given with its conserved first and last residue. The order of the fields is clone size, J gene, D gene, V gene, CDR3 protein, CDR3 DNA. D genes are given only for firm matches. Size is omitted from some rows. Given values are once, few, many or a class for expanded clones.

clone_size: -; j_call: TRBJ2-4; d_call: -; v_call: TRBV12-5; cdr3_aa: CASGLATRGLGKNIQYF; cdr3_nt: TGTGCTAGTGGTTTGGCAACGCGAGGTTTGGGGAAAAACATTCAGTACTTC
clone_size: -; j_call: TRBJ1-4; d_call: TRBD1; v_call: TRBV7-2; cdr3_aa: CASSLDSRGNEKLFF; cdr3_nt: TGTGCCAGCAGCTTAGATAGCAGGGGGAATGAAAAACTGTTTTTT
clone_size: -; j_call: TRBJ1-2; d_call: -; v_call: TRBV11-3; cdr3_aa: CASSPRDINYGYTF; cdr3_nt: TGTGCCAGCAGCCCCAGGGACATTAACTATGGCTACACCTTC
clone_size: -; j_call: TRBJ1-6; d_call: TRBD1; v_call: TRBV7-2; cdr3_aa: CASSLAGTGVPNSPLHF; cdr3_nt: TGTGCCAGCAGCTTAGCCGGGACAGGGGTTCCTAATTCACCCCTCCACTTT
clone_size: -; j_call: TRBJ2-1; d_call: -; v_call: TRBV6-5; cdr3_aa: CASSYWGDFYNEQFF; cdr3_nt: TGTGCCAGCAGTTACTGGGGGGACTTCTACAATGAGCAGTTCTTC
clone_size: once; j_call: TRBJ1-1; d_call: -; v_call: TRBV18; cdr3_aa: CASSRGENTEAFF; cdr3_nt: TGTGCCAGCTCACGAGGGGAGAACACTGAAGCTTTCTTT
clone_size: -; j_call: TRBJ2-5; d_call: -; v_call: TRBV30; cdr3_aa: CAWIRTAQETQYF; cdr3_nt: TGTGCCTGGATTCGAACGGCCCAAGAGACCCAGTACTTC
clone_size: -; j_call: TRBJ1-3; d_call: -; v_call: TRBV5-1; cdr3_aa: CASSWAAGAIGNTIYF; cdr3_nt: TGCGCCAGCAGCTGGGCGGCGGGGGCAATCGGAAACACCATATATTTT
clone_size: -; j_call: TRBJ2-1; d_call: TRBD2; v_call: TRBV7-9; cdr3_aa: CASSPRGGGGDHEQFF; cdr3_nt: TGTGCCAGCAGCCCCCGAGGTGGCGGGGGGGACCATGAGCAGTTCTTC
clone_size: -; j_call: TRBJ2-1; d_call: TRBD2; v_call: TRBV28; cdr3_aa: CASSGLAGGPEQFF; cdr3_nt: TGTGCCAGCAGCGGACTAGCGGGAGGGCCTGAGCAGTTCTTC
clone_size: -; j_call: TRBJ1-4; d_call: TRBD1; v_call: TRBV19; cdr3_aa: CASSRGQAGIEKLFF; cdr3_nt: TGTGCCAGTAGTAGAGGACAGGCGGGAATAGAAAAACTGTTTTTT
clone_size: -; j_call: TRBJ1-5; d_call: -; v_call: TRBV6-6; cdr3_aa: CASSYGEGLSNQPQHF; cdr3_nt: TGTGCCAGCAGTTATGGGGAGGGACTGAGCAATCAGCCCCAGCATTTT
clone_size: -; j_call: TRBJ1-2; d_call: -; v_call: TRBV28; cdr3_aa: CASSPDLAGGFYGYTF; cdr3_nt: TGTGCCAGCAGTCCCGATTTGGCGGGAGGGTTTTATGGCTACACCTTC
clone_size: -; j_call: TRBJ1-2; d_call: -; v_call: TRBV24-1; cdr3_aa: CATSDGDYGYTF; cdr3_nt: TGTGCCACTTCGGACGGTGACTATGGCTACACCTTC
clone_size: -; j_call: TRBJ1-4; d_call: -; v_call: TRBV19; cdr3_aa: CASSRTVNEKLFF; cdr3_nt: TGTGCCAGTAGTCGGACAGTTAATGAAAAACTGTTTTTT
clone_size: -; j_call: TRBJ1-4; d_call: -; v_call: TRBV18; cdr3_aa: CASSPGTNEKLFF; cdr3_nt: TGTGCCAGCTCACCTGGGACTAATGAAAAACTGTTTTTT